The clone carrying this T cell receptor (beta chain) was seen only a few times. Its antigen is as yet unknown. This specimen comes from a study of CD8+CD57+ T cells in acquired aplastic anemia. An expansion of CD8+CD57+ cells by flow cytometry had been shown in patients chosen for sequencing. Genomic DNA, the template, was used for profiling of the TCR beta VDJ and CDR3. Using its own MiXCR run on the reads, TCRdb lists one record per CDR3 protein. The sample yields hundreds of thousands of distinct CDR3 sequences, 25% to 40% seen once. CDR3 length: 11 residues. The germline gives CDR1 MNHEY, CDR2 SVGEGT. Trimming shortened V by 8 bases and J by 6 bases, and 10 bases separated the two germline ends. General study points: The study found no significant CD8+ Simpson's diversity difference between patients and controls. Some 27 CD8+ CDR3 sequences were shared between patients and controls.

The receptor was derived from a human donor with aplastic anemia. The chain employs TRBV6-2 or TRBV6-3 and TRBJ1-1; tentative D call: TRBD1 (6 bases). Sample: sorted CD4+, CD8+, or CD8+CD57+ T cells (not recorded which) from PBMCs. The CDR3 sequence: CASGKGAEAFF. The CDR3 nucleotides are TGTGCCAGCGGGAAGGGGGCTGAAGCTTTCTTT.